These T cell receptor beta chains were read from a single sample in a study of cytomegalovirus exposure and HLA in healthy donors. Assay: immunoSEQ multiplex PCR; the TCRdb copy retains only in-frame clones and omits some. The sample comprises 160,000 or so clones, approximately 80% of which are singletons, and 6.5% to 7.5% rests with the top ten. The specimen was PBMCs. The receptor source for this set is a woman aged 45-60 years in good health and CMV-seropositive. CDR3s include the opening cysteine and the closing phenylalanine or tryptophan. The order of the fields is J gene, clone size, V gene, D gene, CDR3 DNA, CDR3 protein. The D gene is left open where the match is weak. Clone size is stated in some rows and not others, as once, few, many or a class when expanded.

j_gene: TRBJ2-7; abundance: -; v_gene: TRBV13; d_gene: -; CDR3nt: TGTGCCAGCAGCTTAGGTCGGGCGGGGCAGATCGAGCAGTACTTC; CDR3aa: CASSLGRAGQIEQYF
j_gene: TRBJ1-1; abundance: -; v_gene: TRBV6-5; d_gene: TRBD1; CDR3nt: TGTGCCAGCAGTCAAACGACAGGGTTCGTTACTGAAGCTTTCTTT; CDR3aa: CASSQTTGFVTEAFF
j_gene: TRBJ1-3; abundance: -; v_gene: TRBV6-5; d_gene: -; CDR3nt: TGTGCCAGCAGTTACTCGAGGCAGGGGACAAACACCATATATTTT; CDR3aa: CASSYSRQGTNTIYF
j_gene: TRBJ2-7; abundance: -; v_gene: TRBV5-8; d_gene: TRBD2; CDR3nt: TGTGCCAGCAGCCCCAGCGGGGGGCAAGTCTACGAGCAGTACTTC; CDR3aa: CASSPSGGQVYEQYF
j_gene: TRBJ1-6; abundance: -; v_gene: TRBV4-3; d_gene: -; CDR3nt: TGCGCCAGCAGTAAATTCCAACAGGGTCCAAATTCACCCCTCCACTTT; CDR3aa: CASSKFQQGPNSPLHF
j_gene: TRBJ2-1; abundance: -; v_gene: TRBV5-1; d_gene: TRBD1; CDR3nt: TGCGCCAGCAGCTGGGACAGGCCATTCTCCTACAATGAGCAGTTCTTC; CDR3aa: CASSWDRPFSYNEQFF
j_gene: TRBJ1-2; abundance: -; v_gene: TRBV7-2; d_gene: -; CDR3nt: TGTGCCAGCAGCTTAGAAGGGGGCTATGGCTACACCTTC; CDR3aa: CASSLEGGYGYTF
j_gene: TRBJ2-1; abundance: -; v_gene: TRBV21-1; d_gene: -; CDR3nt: TGTGCCAGCAGCAAAGATCGGGGGGGGAAGTCGGAGGGTGAGCAGTTCTTC; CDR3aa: CASSKDRGGKSEGEQFF
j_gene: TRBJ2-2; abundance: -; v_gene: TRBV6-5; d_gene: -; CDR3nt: TGTGCCAGCAGTTATAGGGGGGGCGGCCCGAGGGAGCTGTTTTTT; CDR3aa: CASSYRGGGPRELFF
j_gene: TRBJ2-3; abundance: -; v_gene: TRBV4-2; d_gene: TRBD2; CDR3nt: TGTGCCAGCAGCCAAGAGGCCGGGGGGGGAGGCACAGATACGCAGTATTTT; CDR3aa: CASSQEAGGGGTDTQYF
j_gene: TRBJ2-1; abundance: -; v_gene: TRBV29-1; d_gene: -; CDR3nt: TGCAGCGTTGAACTCCAGGGGGGGCCAGGGGGCGATTTTGTCTACTCGGATGAGCAGTTCTTC; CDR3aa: CSVELQGGPGGDFVYSDEQFF
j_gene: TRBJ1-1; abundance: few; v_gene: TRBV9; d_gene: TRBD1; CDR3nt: TGTGCCAGCAGCTTGGCCGCTCAGACAGGGAAGAACACTGAAGCTTTCTTT; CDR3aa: CASSLAAQTGKNTEAFF
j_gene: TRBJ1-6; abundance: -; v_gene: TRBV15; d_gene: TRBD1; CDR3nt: TGTGCCACCAGCAGAAGACAGGGAAATTCACCCCTCCACTTT; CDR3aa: CATSRRQGNSPLHF
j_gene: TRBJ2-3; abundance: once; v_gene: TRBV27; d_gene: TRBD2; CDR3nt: TGTGCCAGCATTAATGGTGCGGGGGGTCCCGCAGATACGCAGTATTTT; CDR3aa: CASINGAGGPADTQYF
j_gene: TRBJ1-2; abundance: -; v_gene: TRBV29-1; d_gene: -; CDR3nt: TGCAGCGTTGGGGAGGGGCGGGATGGCTACACCTTC; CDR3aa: CSVGEGRDGYTF
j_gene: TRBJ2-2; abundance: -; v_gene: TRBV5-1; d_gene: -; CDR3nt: TGCGCCAGCAGCTTGTCCGGGGGTGGCACCGGGGAGCTGTTTTTT; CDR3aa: CASSLSGGGTGELFF
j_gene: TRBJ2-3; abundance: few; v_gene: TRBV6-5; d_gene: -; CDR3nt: TGTGCCAGCAGGTCCCAGGGATGGACAGATACGCAGTATTTT; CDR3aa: CASRSQGWTDTQYF
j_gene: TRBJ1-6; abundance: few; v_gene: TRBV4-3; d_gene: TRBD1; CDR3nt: TGCGCCAGCAGCCAAGGCGAGGGACAGAATTCACCCCTCCACTTT; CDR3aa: CASSQGEGQNSPLHF
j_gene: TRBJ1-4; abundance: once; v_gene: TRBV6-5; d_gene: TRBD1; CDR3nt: TGTGCCAGCAGTTATACAGGGGGCGCGTATGAAAAACTGTTTTTT; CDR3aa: CASSYTGGAYEKLFF
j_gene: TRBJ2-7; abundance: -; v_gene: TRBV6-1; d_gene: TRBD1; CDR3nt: TGTGCCAGCAGTAGGTCGGCAGGGGGCCGCGAGCAGTACTTC; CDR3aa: CASSRSAGGREQYF
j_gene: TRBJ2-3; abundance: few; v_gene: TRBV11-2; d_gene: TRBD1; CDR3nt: TGTGCCAGCAGCCCGACAGGGGGCGGGACAGATACGCAGTATTTT; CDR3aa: CASSPTGGGTDTQYF
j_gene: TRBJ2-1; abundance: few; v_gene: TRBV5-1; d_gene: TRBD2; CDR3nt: TGCGCCAGCAGCGAGGGACTAGCGGGGGCCAATTCGTTCTTC; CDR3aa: CASSEGLAGANSFF
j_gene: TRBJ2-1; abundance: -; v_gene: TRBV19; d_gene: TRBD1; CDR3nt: TGTGCCAGTAGTTTGACAGGGCGCGGCTCCTACAATGAGCAGTTCTTC; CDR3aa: CASSLTGRGSYNEQFF
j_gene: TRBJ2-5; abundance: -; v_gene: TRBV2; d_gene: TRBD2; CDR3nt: TGTGCCAGCACCGAGCGGGGGGGGGAGACCCAGTACTTC; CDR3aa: CASTERGGETQYF
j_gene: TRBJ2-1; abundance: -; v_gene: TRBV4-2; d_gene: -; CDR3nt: TGTGCCAGCAGCCAAGAATTTACGGGATTCGACAATGAGCAGTTCTTC; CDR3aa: CASSQEFTGFDNEQFF
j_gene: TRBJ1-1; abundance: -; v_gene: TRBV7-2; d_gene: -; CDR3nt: TGTGCCAGCAGCTTAGCGCGGGGGCGAGCTGAAGCTTTCTTT; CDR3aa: CASSLARGRAEAFF
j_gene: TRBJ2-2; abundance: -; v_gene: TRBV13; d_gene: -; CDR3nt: TGTGCCAGCAGCACAGGGACCGGGGAGCTGTTTTTT; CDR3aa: CASSTGTGELFF
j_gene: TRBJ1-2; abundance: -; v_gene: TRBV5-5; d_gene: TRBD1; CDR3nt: TGTGCCAGCAGCTTGGTGGCCGCGACAGGGGGCTATGGCTACACCTTC; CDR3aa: CASSLVAATGGYGYTF
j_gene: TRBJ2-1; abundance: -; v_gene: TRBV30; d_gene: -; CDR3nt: TGTGCCTGGAGTGTATGGGGCAAAAGCTACAATGAGCAGTTCTTC; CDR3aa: CAWSVWGKSYNEQFF
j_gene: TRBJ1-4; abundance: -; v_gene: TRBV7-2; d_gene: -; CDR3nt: TGTGCCAGCAGCTTATATCGAGCGAGGCGGGAAAAACTGTTTTTT; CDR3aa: CASSLYRARREKLFF
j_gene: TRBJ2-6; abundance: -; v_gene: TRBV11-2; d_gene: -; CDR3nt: TGTGCCAGCAGCGAAGAGGGAGGGGGACCCTCTGGGGCCAACGTCCTGACTTTC; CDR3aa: CASSEEGGGPSGANVLTF
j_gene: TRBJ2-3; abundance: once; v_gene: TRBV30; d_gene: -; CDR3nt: TGTGCCTGGTCGAACAACAGGGCCGATACGCAGTATTTT; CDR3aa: CAWSNNRADTQYF
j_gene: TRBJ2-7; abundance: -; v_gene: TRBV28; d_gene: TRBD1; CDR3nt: TGTGCCAGCAGTTTACTCCCGGGACAGGGAGCCTACGAGCAGTACTTC; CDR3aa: CASSLLPGQGAYEQYF
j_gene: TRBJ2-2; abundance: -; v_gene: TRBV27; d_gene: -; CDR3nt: TGTGCCAGCACCCGCGGCCCGGTCGCGAACACCGGGGAGCTGTTTTTT; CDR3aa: CASTRGPVANTGELFF
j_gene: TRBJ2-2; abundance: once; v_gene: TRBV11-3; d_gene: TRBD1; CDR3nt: TGTGCCAGCAGCGGACAGGGAGGGCTGTTTTTT; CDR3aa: CASSGQGGLFF
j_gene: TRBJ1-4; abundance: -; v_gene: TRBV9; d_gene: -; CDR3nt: TGTGCCAGCAGCGTATCAGGGGCTGGTGAAAAACTGTTTTTT; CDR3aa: CASSVSGAGEKLFF
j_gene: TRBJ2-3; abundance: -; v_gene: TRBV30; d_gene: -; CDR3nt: TGTGCCGGTGGGGCAGGGGCTCTCACAGATACGCAGTATTTT; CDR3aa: CAGGAGALTDTQYF
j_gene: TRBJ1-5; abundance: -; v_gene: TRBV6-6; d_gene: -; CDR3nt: -; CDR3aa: CASSSSSQPQHF
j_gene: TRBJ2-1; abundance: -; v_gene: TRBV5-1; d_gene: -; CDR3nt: TGCGCCAGCAGCCCTAGACAGAGAAGCGACAATGAGCAGTTCTTC; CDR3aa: CASSPRQRSDNEQFF
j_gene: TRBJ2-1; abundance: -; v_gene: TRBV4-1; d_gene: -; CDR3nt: TGCGCCAGCAGCCAAGTCGGCTACAATGAGCAGTTCTTC; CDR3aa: CASSQVGYNEQFF
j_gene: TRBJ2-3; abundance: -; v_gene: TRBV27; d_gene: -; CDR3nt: TGTGCCAGCAGTTTGACTAGTAGGCCAGATACGCAGTATTTT; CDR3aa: CASSLTSRPDTQYF
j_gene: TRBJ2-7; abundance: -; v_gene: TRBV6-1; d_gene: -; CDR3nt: TGTGCCAGCAGTGAATGGGAGGGGGCAGGGGGCATTTACGAGCAGTACTTC; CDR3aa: CASSEWEGAGGIYEQYF
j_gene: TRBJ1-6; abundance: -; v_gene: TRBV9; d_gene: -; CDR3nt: TGTGCCAGCAGCGTAGCCGCGGGCCGGGATTCACCCCTCCACTTT; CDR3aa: CASSVAAGRDSPLHF
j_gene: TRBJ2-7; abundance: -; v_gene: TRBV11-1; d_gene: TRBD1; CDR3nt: TGTGCCAGCAGCCCGGGACAGGGACGGGACGAGCAGTACTTC; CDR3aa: CASSPGQGRDEQYF
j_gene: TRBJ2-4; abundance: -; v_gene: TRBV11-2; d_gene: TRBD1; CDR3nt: TGTGCCAGCAGCGCAACAGGGGTAGGGAACATTCAGTACTTC; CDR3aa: CASSATGVGNIQYF
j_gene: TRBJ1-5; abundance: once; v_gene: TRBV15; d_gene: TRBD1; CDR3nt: TGTGCCACCAGCAGGATCCCCGGCAGGGGGAATCAGCCCCAGCATTTT; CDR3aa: CATSRIPGRGNQPQHF
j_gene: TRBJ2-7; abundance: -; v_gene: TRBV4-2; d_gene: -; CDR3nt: TGTGCCAGCAGCCAAGCAGGGCAGATATACGAGCAGTACTTC; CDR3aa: CASSQAGQIYEQYF
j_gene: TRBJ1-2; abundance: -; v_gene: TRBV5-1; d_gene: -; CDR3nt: TGCGCCAGCAGCTTGTCGGTGGGGGCGATACAATATGGCTACACCTTC; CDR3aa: CASSLSVGAIQYGYTF
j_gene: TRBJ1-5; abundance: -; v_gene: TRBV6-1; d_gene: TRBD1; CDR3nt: TGTGCCAGCAGTGAAGCGTCAGGGGACAGGGGGCAACAGCCCCAGCATTTT; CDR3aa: CASSEASGDRGQQPQHF
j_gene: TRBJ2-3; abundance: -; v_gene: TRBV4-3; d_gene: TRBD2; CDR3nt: TGCGCCAGCAGCAAACGGGGGGTAGAAACGCAGTATTTT; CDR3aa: CASSKRGVETQYF
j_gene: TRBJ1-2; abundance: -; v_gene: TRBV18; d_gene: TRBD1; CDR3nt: TGTGCCAGCTCATTGGGGGACAGTGCTAACTATGGCTACACCTTC; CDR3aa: CASSLGDSANYGYTF
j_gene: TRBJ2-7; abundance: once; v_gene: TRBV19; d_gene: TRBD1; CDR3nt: TGTGCCAGTAGTCGCGGACAGGGCTTGTCCTACGAGCAGTACTTC; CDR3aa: CASSRGQGLSYEQYF